These 25 T cell receptor beta chains share one sample of origin, sequenced in a study of patients and donors after allogeneic stem cell transplantation (TCRdb year 2020). Library method: RT-PCR. Reads for this sample came from a NextSeq 550. TCRdb's own reprocessing of the public reads used fastp at Q25 and MiXCR and kept productive beta chains. All rows with the same CDR3 protein become a single entry with the most common DNA and genes. A total of hundreds of thousands of distinct CDR3 sequences appear in this sample, less than 50% of them only once. About 9.9% of the sample goes to the ten largest clones. Sequencing was done on a sample of blood, either unsorted or a sorted T cell fraction (not recorded which). These receptors were collected from a human donor who was either an allogeneic HSCT recipient or a stem cell or donor lymphocyte infusion donor (not recorded which). It is not recorded whose cells these are; they may come from a transplant donor.

The CDR3: CATSDYGRAKYF. The CDR3 nucleotides are TGTGCCACCAGTGATTACGGTCGTGCAAAGTACTTC. The chain joins TRBV24-1 to TRBJ2-7; D not certain. Germline V CDR1 and CDR2: KGHDR, SFDVKD. This CDR3 has 12 amino acids. V was shortened by 2 bases and J by 11 bases, with 12 bases between the two germline ends.

This clonotype was seen only a few times. The chain joins TRBV6-6 to TRBJ1-5; tentatively, D is TRBD1 (6 bases). This CDR3 spans 15 amino acids. Germline V gene sequence: CDR1 MNHNY, CDR2 SVGAGI (reference sequence). The V end lost 1 base, the J end lost 1 base, and 8 bases lay between the germline ends. For the CDR3, the DNA is TGTGCCAGCAGTTACTGGACAGTGAGCAATCAGCCCCAGCATTTT. This translates into CASSYWTVSNQPQHF.

The table lists this clonotype with many counts. The V call is TRBV12-3 or TRBV12-4, the J call TRBJ1-1, with D unresolved. The CDR3 is 13 residues long. V was clipped by 3 bases and J by 6 bases, with 11 bases between them. The CDR3 is CASSLARNSEAFF. CDR3 DNA: TGTGCCAGCAGTTTGGCTCGAAATTCTGAAGCTTTCTTT.

In this sample, this clonotype turned up a few times. The rearrangement joins TRBV11-2 to TRBJ1-5, with a possible D match to TRBD1 (6 bases). Per germline, CDR1 SGHAT and CDR2 FQNNGV. Trimming took off 6 bases at V and 0 bases at J, with 12 bases between the two ends. This CDR3 spans 15 amino acids. CDR3 bases: TGTGCCAGCAGTTTAACGGGACATAGCAATCAGCCCCAGCATTTT. Protein sequence: CASSLTGHSNQPQHF.

A few counts support this clonotype. The chain has TRBV5-1 and TRBJ2-6; 12 positions agree with TRBD2. Trimming at V came to 4 bases and at J to 1 base, leaving 3 bases not matched to a gene. Germline CDR1 is SGHRS and CDR2 is YFSETQ. The CDR3 covers 17 residues. CDR3: CASSLGLAGSGANVLTF. The CDR3 nucleotides read TGCGCCAGCAGCCTTGGACTAGCGGGGTCTGGGGCCAACGTCCTGACTTTC. Filled out from reference TRBV5-1 and TRBJ2-6, the complete variable domain reads KAGVTQTPRYLIKTRGQQVTLSCSPISGHRSVSWYQQTPGQGLQFLFEYFSETQRNKGNFPGRFSGRQFSNSRSEMNVSTLELGDSALYLCASSLGLAGSGANVLTFGAGSRLTVL.

The V gene is TRBV5-5, the J gene TRBJ1-1; 7 positions match TRBD1. Germline loops: CDR1 SGHKS, CDR2 YYEKEE (reference sequence). The CDR3 is 17 residues long. Losses at the gene ends were 1 base for V and 7 bases for J; bases not matched to a gene: 16. The CDR3 here is CASSLNRQGPVGVEAFF. The CDR3 DNA follows: TGTGCCAGCAGCTTGAACCGACAGGGCCCCGTAGGGGTTGAAGCTTTCTTT.

This chain uses TRBV28 with TRBJ2-1; no reliable D call. Germline V lookup: CDR1 MDHEN, CDR2 SYDVKM. This CDR3 contains 12 residues. The ends were cut back, 9 bases at V and 8 bases at J, with 14 bases in the middle. The CDR3 nucleotides read TGTGCCAGTAACGAACCTTTAGATGAGCAGTTCTTC. Encoded protein: CASNEPLDEQFF.

This clonotype was seen more than once but under ten times. The rearrangement links TRBV10-3 to TRBJ2-3; possibly TRBD2 for D (5 bases). Per germline, CDR1 ENHRY and CDR2 SYGVKD. Trimming stripped 2 bases from V and 11 bases from J, with 14 bases between. CDR3 size: 13 residues. This chain's CDR3 is CAISEGRVEGQYF. CDR3 DNA: TGTGCCATCAGTGAGGGGCGTGTTGAGGGGCAGTATTTT.

The chain uses TRBV5-1 and TRBJ2-1, with D possibly TRBD1 on 6 matching bases. Trimming shortened V by 0 bases and J by 8 bases, and 9 bases separated the two germline ends. This CDR3 comprises 13 residues. The V gene's germline CDR1 is SGHRS and CDR2 YFSETQ. For the CDR3, the DNA is TGCGCCAGCAGCTTGGACAGGGTCGATGAGCAGTTCTTC. It is translated as CASSLDRVDEQFF.

The sample holds a few counts of this clonotype. This chain connects TRBV7-2 to TRBJ1-5; 9 bases fit TRBD1. V shed 1 base, J shed 5 bases, and the junction held 12 bases outside the gene matches. From germline, CDR1 is SGHTA and CDR2 FQGNSA. This CDR3 comprises 18 residues. CDR3 sequence (DNA): TGTGCCAGCAGCTTAGTAGGGACAGGGAATCCTCACGATCAGCCCCAGCATTTT. Its translation: CASSLVGTGNPHDQPQHF.

The chain employs TRBV5-1 and TRBJ1-6; possibly TRBD1 for D (5 bases). The ends were cut back, 3 bases at V and 6 bases at J, with 16 bases in the middle. The CDR3 is 16 residues long. CDR1 is SGHRS, CDR2 YFSETQ, per germline. CDR3 DNA sequence: TGCGCCAGCAGCTCTGTTGGGGACTCACTTAATTCACCCCTCCACTTT. Translation gives CASSSVGDSLNSPLHF.

This clonotype was detected only a few times. The chain has TRBV6-2 or TRBV6-3 and TRBJ1-2; 12 bases match TRBD1. J gave up 5 bases and V 4 bases, and 11 bases lay outside the gene matches. The CDR3 length is 17 residues. The V gene's germline CDR1 is MNHEY and CDR2 SVGEGT. This CDR3 is CASSSPGQGASRYGYTF. The CDR3 coding sequence is TGTGCCAGCAGTTCACCGGGACAGGGGGCAAGTCGGTATGGCTACACCTTC.

J is TRBJ1-4 and V is TRBV6-5; TRBD1 matches 9 bases. CDR1 and CDR2 from the germline V gene are MNHEY and SVGAGI. CDR3 length: 15 residues. The V and J ends lost 6 bases and 11 bases, in that order; junction bases with no gene match: 13. CDR3: CASSRTGTGTGKLFF. As DNA, the CDR3 is TGTGCCAGCAGCCGCACCGGGACAGGGACCGGCAAACTGTTTTTT.

The CDR3 DNA follows: TGCAGCGTTGCAGGAGCCAAAAACATTCAGTACTTC. Protein product: CSVAGAKNIQYF. V gene TRBV29-1 combines with J gene TRBJ2-4; D is unresolved. Trimming removed 4 bases at V and 0 bases at J, with 4 bases between. CDR1 SQVTM and CDR2 ANQGSEA come from the germline V gene. The CDR3 is made up of 12 amino acids.

The V and J genes are TRBV7-9 and TRBJ1-2; unclear D gene. The CDR3 sequence is 13 residues long. Germline V gene sequence: CDR1 SEHNR, CDR2 FQNEAQ (reference sequence). The ends were cut back, 3 bases at V and 3 bases at J, with 8 bases in the middle. The CDR3 coding sequence is TGTGCCAGCAGCTTCCATCCCGACTATGGCTACACCTTC. As protein: CASSFHPDYGYTF.

Worth noting for this clonotype: One end of the junction fails to match germline, which may point to a read error. The genes are TRBV5-6 and TRBJ1-5, with TRBD1 matching 7 bases. The CDR3 extends over 15 amino acids. Germline assignment: CDR1 SGHDT and CDR2 YYEEEE. CDR3 sequence (DNA): TGTGCCAGCAGTTTGGAGACAGGGAGGGATCAGCCCCAGCATTTT. It codes for CASSLETGRDQPQHF.

This chain joins TRBV6-5 and TRBJ1-1, with 9 bases lining up with TRBD1. In germline, CDR1 is MNHEY, CDR2 SVGAGI. The CDR3 length is 15 residues. Trimming removed 6 bases from V and 5 bases from J; junction bases left unmatched: 10. CDR3 amino acids: CASRRTGDKGTEAFF. The CDR3 nucleotides read TGTGCCAGCAGACGGACAGGGGACAAAGGGACTGAAGCTTTCTTT.

The genes are TRBV7-9 and TRBJ1-6, with TRBD1 matching over 7 bases. The trim removed 5 bases at V and 0 bases at J, leaving 10 bases unmatched. Germline CDR1 is SEHNR and CDR2 is FQNEAQ (reference sequence). This CDR3 has 18 amino acids. The CDR3 spells CASSPWDSPSSYNSPLHF. The CDR3 region has the DNA TGTGCCAGCAGCCCGTGGGACAGCCCAAGCTCCTATAATTCACCCCTCCACTTT. Looking up the rest from reference TRBV7-9 and TRBJ1-6 gives the full variable domain: DTGVSQNPRHKITKRGQNVTFRCDPISEHNRLYWYRQTLGQGPEFLTYFQNEAQLEKSRLLSDRFSAERPKGSFSTLEIQRTEQGDSAMYLCASSPWDSPSSYNSPLHFGNGTRLTVT.

This rearrangement joins TRBV7-8 to TRBJ2-3; 9 bases are a match to TRBD2. CDR3 size: 17 residues. Trimming removed 5 bases from V and 8 bases from J; junction bases left unmatched: 17. The germline V gene encodes CDR1 SGHVS and CDR2 FQNEAQ. The CDR3 region is CASSHERGEPLGGTQYF. The CDR3 nucleotides read TGTGCCAGCAGCCACGAGCGGGGGGAACCTTTAGGGGGTACGCAGTATTTT.

This clonotype has a handful of counts. The J gene is TRBJ2-7, the V gene TRBV20-1; D may be TRBD1 or TRBD2 (5 bases each). The CDR3 consists of 14 residues. Germline V gene data show CDR1 as DFQATT and CDR2 as SNEGSKA (reference sequence). V lost 5 bases to trimming and J lost 6 bases, with 20 bases between them. The CDR3 bases are TGCAGTGCTGCGTTGGGGGAAATGATGGTCGAGCAGTACTTC. This codes for CSAALGEMMVEQYF.

The V call is TRBV15, the J call TRBJ2-5, with 7 bases fitting TRBD2. With 2 bases clipped from V and 4 bases from J, the junction kept 7 bases outside the gene matches. This CDR3 spans 15 amino acids. CDR1 and CDR2 from the germline V gene are LNHNV and YYDKDF (reference sequence). In nucleotides, the CDR3 is TGTGCCACCAGCAGATCCCTGGGCGGGGGAGAGACCCAGTACTTC. Protein sequence: CATSRSLGGGETQYF.

This clonotype was picked up a small number of times. This chain connects TRBV11-3 to TRBJ1-2, with a possible D match to TRBD1 (5 bases). The CDR3 covers 13 residues. Trimming stripped 2 bases from V and 4 bases from J, with 8 bases between. The germline CDR1 and CDR2 sequences are SGHNT and YENEEA. This CDR3 reads CASSLPGGYGYTF. DNA for the CDR3: TGTGCCAGCAGCTTACCCGGGGGCTATGGCTACACCTTC.

This clonotype was detected only a few times. The chain recombines TRBV28 with TRBJ1-1; D perhaps matches TRBD1 (5 bases). With 4 bases removed from V and 9 bases from J, the gap between germline ends came to 15 bases. The CDR3 consists of 13 residues. The germline V gene encodes CDR1 MDHEN and CDR2 SYDVKM. The CDR3 DNA reads TGTGCCAGCAGTTCCCGGGACTCCCGAAAAGCTTTCTTT. The encoded protein is CASSSRDSRKAFF.

V usage is TRBV18 and J usage is TRBJ1-4; the D is unclear. The length of the CDR3 is 12 residues. V lost 8 bases to trimming and J lost 8 bases, with 12 bases between them. Germline V lookup: CDR1 KGHSH, CDR2 LQKENI. The CDR3 sequence: CASSPRGEKLFF. CDR3 coding DNA: TGTGCCAGCAGTCCCCGAGGGGAAAAACTGTTTTTT. Complete variable domain (other parts from reference TRBV18 and TRBJ1-4): NAGVMQNPRHLVRRRGQEARLRCSPMKGHSHVYWYRQLPEEGLKFMVYLQKENIIDESGMPKERFSAEFPKEGPSILRIQQVVRGDSAAYFCASSPRGEKLFFGSGTQLSVL.

This clonotype was recorded many times. The gene calls are TRBV10-3 and TRBJ1-6, with D tentatively TRBD1 (6 bases). Germline V CDR1 and CDR2: ENHRY, SYGVKD. The CDR3 has 14 residues. Trimming stripped 3 bases from V and 9 bases from J, with 12 bases between. CDR3 bases: TGTGCCATCAGTGAAGGGGGGGGCGTTTCACCCCTCCACTTT. Translated: CAISEGGGVSPLHF.